The following is a T cell receptor (beta chain) sequence with its context. The CDR3 runs to 19 residues. Trimming took 6 bases from V and 0 from J; bases not matched to a gene: 17. Germline lookup yields CDR1 SEHNR and CDR2 FQNEAQ (reference sequence). In the authors' methods: Reference gene primer amplification in the assay estimated nucleated cell counts. Generated by immunoSEQ multiplex PCR, the TCRdb table keeps only in-frame clones and is missing some. For V, J and clone size, that table is used; D and trimming come from the DNA. This table has approximately 210,000 clones, around 84% appearing once. The source of the sample is a study of blood T cell repertoires in COVID-19. Whole-study context: Samples representing acute and convalescent COVID-19 were sourced from the United States, Italy and Spain. From T cells, B-cell-depleted T cells, or PBMCs came the material, which was cDNA or gDNA.

Seattle participants joined during active infection and were tracked over time. The chain couples TRBV7-9 to TRBJ2-1; TRBD1 aligns across 7 bases. Sequencing input: peripheral blood. This clonotype originated in a woman aged 80 or older with COVID-19, enrolled during active disease. The CDR3 is CASRKTGTGGSGSYNEQFF. The CDR3 coding sequence is TGTGCCAGCAGGAAGACAGGGACCGGAGGTTCCGGCTCCTACAATGAGCAGTTCTTC.